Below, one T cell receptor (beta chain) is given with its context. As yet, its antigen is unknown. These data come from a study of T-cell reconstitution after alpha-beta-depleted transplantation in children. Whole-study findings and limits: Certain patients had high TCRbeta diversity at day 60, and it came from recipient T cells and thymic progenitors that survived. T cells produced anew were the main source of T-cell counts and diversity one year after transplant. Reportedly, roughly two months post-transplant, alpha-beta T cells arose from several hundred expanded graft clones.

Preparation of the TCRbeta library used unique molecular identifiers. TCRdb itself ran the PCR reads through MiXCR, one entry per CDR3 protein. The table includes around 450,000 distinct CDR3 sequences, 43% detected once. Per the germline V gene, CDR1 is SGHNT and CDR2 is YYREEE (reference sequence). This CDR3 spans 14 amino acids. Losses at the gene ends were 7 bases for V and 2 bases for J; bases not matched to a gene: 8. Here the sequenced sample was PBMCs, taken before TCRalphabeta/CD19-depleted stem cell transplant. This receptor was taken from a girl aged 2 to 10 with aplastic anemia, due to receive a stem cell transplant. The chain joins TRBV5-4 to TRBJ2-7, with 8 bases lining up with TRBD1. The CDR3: CASQTGGMPYEQYF. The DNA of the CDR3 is TGTGCCAGCCAAACAGGGGGGATGCCCTACGAGCAGTACTTC. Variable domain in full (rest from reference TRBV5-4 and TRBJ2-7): ETGVTQSPTHLIKTRGQQVTLRCSSQSGHNTVSWYQQALGQGPQFIFQYYREEENGRGNFPPRFSGLQFPNYSSELNVNALELDDSALYLCASQTGGMPYEQYFGPGTRLTVT.